What follows describes a single T cell receptor (beta chain). Its antigen remains unidentified. This sample was included in a study of T cell repertoires in cytomegalovirus infection. Overall study context: CMV epitopes used comprised recently identified HLA-C-restricted ones and well-studied HLA-B-restricted ones. Both CMV infection and a matching HLA type were indicated by public TCR beta signatures.

The study, taken as a whole, reports: The ex vivo response was dominated by HLA-C-restricted CMV-specific TCR beta clonotypes.

This CDR3 region has 13 residues. Germline CDR1 LNHDA, CDR2 SQIVND (reference sequence). Trimming stripped 8 bases from V and 0 bases from J, with 10 bases between. TCRdb analysed the reads with MiXCR anew, one entry per CDR3 protein. The sample has around 750,000 distinct CDR3 sequences; approximately 32% are singletons. The sequence derives from a human donor in good health (CMV status not recorded). Some clones in this sample may be carry-over from other donors' samples. This chain connects TRBV19 to TRBJ1-1; the D is unclear. This material consisted of cultured CD8+ T cells from PBMCs, taken from culture after CMV antigen stimulation. CDR3 DNA sequence: TGTGCCAGTTCCGACACTTTGAACACTGAAGCTTTCTTT. Its translation: CASSDTLNTEAFF.